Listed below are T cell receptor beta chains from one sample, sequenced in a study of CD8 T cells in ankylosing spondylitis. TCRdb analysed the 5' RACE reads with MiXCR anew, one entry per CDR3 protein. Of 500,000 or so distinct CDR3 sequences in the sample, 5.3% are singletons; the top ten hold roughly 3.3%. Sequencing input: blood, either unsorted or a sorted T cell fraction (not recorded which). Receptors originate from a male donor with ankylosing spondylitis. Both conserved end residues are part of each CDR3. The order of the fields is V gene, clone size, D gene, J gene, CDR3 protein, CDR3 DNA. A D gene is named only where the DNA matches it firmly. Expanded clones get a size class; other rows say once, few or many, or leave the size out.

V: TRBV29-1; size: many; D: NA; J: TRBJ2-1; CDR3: CSVEGTASSYNEQFF; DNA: TGCAGCGTTGAGGGGACCGCAAGCTCCTACAATGAGCAGTTCTTC
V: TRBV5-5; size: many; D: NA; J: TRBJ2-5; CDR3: CASSLRLAETQYF; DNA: TGTGCCAGCAGCTTGCGACTCGCGGAGACCCAGTACTTC
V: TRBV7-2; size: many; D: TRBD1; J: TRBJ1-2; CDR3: CASSLLVGQGIWGYTF; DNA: TGTGCCAGCAGCTTACTGGTTGGACAGGGGATTTGGGGCTACACCTTC
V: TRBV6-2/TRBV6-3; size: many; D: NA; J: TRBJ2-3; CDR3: CASKDPEVDTQYF; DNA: TGTGCCAGCAAGGACCCCGAGGTAGATACGCAGTATTTT
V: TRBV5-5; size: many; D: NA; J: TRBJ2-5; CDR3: CASSLMRREETQYF; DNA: TGTGCCAGCAGCTTGATGCGACGGGAAGAGACCCAGTACTTC
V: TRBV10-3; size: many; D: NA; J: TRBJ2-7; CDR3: CAISEDSPYEQYF; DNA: TGTGCCATCAGTGAGGACAGCCCCTACGAGCAGTACTTC
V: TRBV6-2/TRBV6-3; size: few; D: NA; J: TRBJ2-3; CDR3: CASRGPSDTQYF; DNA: TGTGCCAGCAGAGGGCCCTCGGATACGCAGTATTTT
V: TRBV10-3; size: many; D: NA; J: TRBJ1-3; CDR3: CAISPQTGSGNTIYF; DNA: TGTGCCATCAGCCCACAAACAGGCTCTGGAAACACCATATATTTT
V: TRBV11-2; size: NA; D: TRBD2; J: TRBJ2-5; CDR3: CASSSQAVGHAGGETQYF; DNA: TGTGCCAGCAGCTCGCAGGCCGTAGGCCACGCGGGGGGAGAGACCCAGTACTTC
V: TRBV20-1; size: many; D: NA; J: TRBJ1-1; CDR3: CSARVVSGAPTEAFF; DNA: TGCAGTGCTAGAGTGGTTTCAGGGGCGCCTACTGAAGCTTTCTTT
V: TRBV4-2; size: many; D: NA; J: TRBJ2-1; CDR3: CASSQGKNEQFF; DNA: TGTGCCAGCAGCCAAGGGAAGAATGAGCAGTTCTTC
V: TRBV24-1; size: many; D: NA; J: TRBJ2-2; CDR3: CATSDFSGLNTGELFF; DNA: TGTGCCACCAGTGATTTCTCGGGGTTGAACACCGGGGAGCTGTTTTTT
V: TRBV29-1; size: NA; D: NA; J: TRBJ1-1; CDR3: CSVDHGQNTEAFF; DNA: TGCAGCGTTGATCATGGCCAGAACACTGAAGCTTTCTTT
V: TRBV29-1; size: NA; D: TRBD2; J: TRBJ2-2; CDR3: CSVEDPFSGRASDTGELFF; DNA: TGCAGCGTTGAAGACCCCTTTAGCGGGAGGGCCTCGGACACCGGGGAGCTGTTTTTT
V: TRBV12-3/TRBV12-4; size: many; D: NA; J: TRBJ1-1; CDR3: CASSFGGGRRTEAFF; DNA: TGTGCCAGCAGTTTCGGAGGGGGTAGGCGTACTGAAGCTTTCTTT
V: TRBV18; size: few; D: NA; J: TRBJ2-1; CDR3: CASSPLPRLYNEQFF; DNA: TGTGCCAGCTCACCACTCCCTAGGTTATACAATGAGCAGTTCTTC
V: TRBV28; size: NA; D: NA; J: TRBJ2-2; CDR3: CASSFETVNTGELFF; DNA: TGTGCCAGCAGTTTTGAGACGGTGAACACCGGGGAGCTGTTTTTT
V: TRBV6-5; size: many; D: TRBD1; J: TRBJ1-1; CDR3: CASSHGQGNIEAFF; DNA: TGTGCCAGCAGTCACGGACAGGGGAATATTGAAGCTTTCTTT
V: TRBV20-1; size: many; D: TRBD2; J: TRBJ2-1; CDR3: CSARGGLAGVYNEQFF; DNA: TGCAGTGCTAGGGGCGGACTAGCGGGAGTTTACAATGAGCAGTTCTTC
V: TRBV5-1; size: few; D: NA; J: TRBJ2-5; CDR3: CASVRDTGGTQYF; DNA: TGCGCCAGCGTCCGGGACACCGGGGGGACCCAGTACTTC
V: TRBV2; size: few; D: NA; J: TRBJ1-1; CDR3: CASSEAYSGKGAFF; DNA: TGTGCCAGCAGTGAAGCGTACAGTGGCAAGGGAGCTTTCTTT
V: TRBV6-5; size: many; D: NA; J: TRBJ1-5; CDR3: CASSYTYQGGQPQHF; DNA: TGTGCCAGCAGTTACACCTACCAGGGAGGGCAGCCCCAGCATTTT
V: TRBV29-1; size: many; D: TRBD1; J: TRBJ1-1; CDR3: CSAAQGATEAFF; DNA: TGCAGCGCTGCACAGGGGGCCACTGAAGCTTTCTTT
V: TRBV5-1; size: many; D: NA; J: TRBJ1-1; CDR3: CASSPGPMNTEAFF; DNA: TGCGCCAGCAGCCCCGGACCGATGAACACTGAAGCTTTCTTT
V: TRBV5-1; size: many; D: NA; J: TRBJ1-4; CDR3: CASRAGPSDNEKLFF; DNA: TGCGCCAGCCGAGCGGGCCCTTCGGATAATGAAAAACTGTTTTTT
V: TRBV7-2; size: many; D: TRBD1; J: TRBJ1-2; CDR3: CASSPTGVWYGYTF; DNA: TGTGCCAGCAGTCCCACAGGGGTTTGGTATGGCTACACCTTC
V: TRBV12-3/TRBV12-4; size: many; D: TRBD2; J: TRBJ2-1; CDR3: CASSPLAGESEQFF; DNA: TGTGCCAGCAGTCCACTAGCGGGAGAAAGTGAGCAGTTCTTC
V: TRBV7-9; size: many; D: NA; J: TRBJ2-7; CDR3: CASSLEWRPGRGPEQYF; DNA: TGTGCCAGCAGCTTAGAATGGAGGCCCGGGAGAGGGCCCGAGCAGTACTTC
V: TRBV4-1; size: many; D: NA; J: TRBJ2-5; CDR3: CASARLVQETQYF; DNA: TGCGCCAGCGCTAGACTAGTTCAAGAGACCCAGTACTTC
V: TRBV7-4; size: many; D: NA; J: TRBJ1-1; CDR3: CASDQNTEAFF; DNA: TGTGCCAGCGACCAGAACACTGAAGCTTTCTTT
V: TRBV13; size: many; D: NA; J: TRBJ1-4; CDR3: CASSPLGGLYEKLFF; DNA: TGTGCCAGCAGCCCCCTGGGGGGTTTGTATGAAAAACTGTTTTTT
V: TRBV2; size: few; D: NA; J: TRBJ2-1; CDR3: CASSVQVSSYNEQFF; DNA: TGTGCCAGCAGTGTACAGGTTAGCTCCTACAATGAGCAGTTCTTC
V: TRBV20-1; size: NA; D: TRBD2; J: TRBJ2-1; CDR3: CSARNPGGGARDEQFF; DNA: TGCAGTGCTAGGAACCCAGGCGGGGGGGCCAGGGATGAGCAGTTCTTC